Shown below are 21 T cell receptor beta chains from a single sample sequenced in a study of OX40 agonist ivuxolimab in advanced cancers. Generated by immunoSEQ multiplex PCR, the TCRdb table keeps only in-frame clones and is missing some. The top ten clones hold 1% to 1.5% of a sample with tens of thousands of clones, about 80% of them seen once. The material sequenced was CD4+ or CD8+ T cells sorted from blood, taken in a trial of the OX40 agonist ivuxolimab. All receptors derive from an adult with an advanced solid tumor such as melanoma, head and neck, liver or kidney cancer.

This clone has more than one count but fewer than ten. The CDR3 DNA sequence: TGCGCCAGCAGCCAGGGAAAGGGGCCCTCCTACGAGCAGTACTTC. This gives the protein CASSQGKGPSYEQYF. The chain couples TRBV4-1 to TRBJ2-7, with D possibly TRBD1 on 5 matching bases. The CDR3 loop spans 15 amino acids. Germline-derived CDR1 and CDR2 are MGHRA and YSYEKL. V shed 3 bases and J shed 0 bases, with 12 bases lying between them.

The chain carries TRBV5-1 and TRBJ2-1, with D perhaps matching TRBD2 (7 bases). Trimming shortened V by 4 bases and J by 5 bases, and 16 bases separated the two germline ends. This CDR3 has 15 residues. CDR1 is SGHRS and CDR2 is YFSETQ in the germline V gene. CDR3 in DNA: TGCGCCAGCAGCAACCAACAGGGAGGGGACAATGAGCAGTTCTTC. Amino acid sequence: CASSNQQGGDNEQFF.

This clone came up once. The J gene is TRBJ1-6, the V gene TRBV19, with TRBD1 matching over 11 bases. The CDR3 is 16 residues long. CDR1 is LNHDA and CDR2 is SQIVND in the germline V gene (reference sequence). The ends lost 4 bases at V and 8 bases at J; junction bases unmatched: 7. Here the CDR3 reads CASSSHGDRGDSPLHF. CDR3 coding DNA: TGTGCCAGTAGTAGCCACGGGGACAGGGGGGATTCACCCCTCCACTTT.

For the CDR3, the DNA is TGTGCCAGCAGCCAAGATCAGGGGGCGCGCGGAAACACCATATATTTT. Its protein product is CASSQDQGARGNTIYF. This rearrangement joins TRBV4-2 to TRBJ1-3; TRBD1 matches at 8 bases. V shed 0 bases, J shed 4 bases, and the junction held 5 bases outside the gene matches. Germline V gene sequence: CDR1 LGHNA, CDR2 YNFKEQ. This CDR3 spans 16 amino acids.

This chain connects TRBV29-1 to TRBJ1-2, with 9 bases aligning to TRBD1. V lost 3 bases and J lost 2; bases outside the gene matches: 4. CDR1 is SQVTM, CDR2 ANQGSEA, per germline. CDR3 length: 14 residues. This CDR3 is CSVDRDRANYGYTF. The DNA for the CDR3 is TGCAGCGTTGACCGGGACAGGGCCAACTATGGCTACACCTTC.

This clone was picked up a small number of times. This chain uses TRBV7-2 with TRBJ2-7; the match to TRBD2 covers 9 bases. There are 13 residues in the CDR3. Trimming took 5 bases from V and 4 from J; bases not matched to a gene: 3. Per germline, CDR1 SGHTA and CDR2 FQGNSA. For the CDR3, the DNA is TGTGCCAGCAGCAAGCGGGAGGCGTACGAGCAGTACTTC. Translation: CASSKREAYEQYF.

The CDR3 region has the DNA TGTGCCAGCAGTCTGGACAGGGGGGGTCAGCCCCAGCATTTT. It is translated as CASSLDRGGQPQHF. The chain recombines TRBV2 with TRBJ1-5, with 10 bases identical to TRBD1. The CDR3 length is 14 residues. The V segment lost 5 bases and the J segment 6 bases; nucleotides outside the gene matches: 4. Germline V gives CDR1 SNHLY, CDR2 FYNNEI.

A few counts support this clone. The CDR3 spells CATNRDSSSPLHF. The CDR3 nucleotides read TGTGCCACCAATAGGGACAGTAGTTCACCCCTCCACTTT. The V and J genes are TRBV14 and TRBJ1-6; the match to TRBD1 covers 7 bases. The CDR3 loop spans 13 amino acids. Germline CDR1 SGHDN, CDR2 FVKESK. After removal of 10 bases from V and 9 bases from J, the junction contained 9 bases not matched to a gene. Full variable domain (outside the CDR3, taken from reference TRBV14 and TRBJ1-6): EAGVTQFPSHSVIEKGQTVTLRCDPISGHDNLYWYRRVMGKEIKFLLHFVKESKQDESGMPNNRFLAERTGGTYSTLKVQPAELEDSGVYFCATNRDSSSPLHFGNGTRLTVT.

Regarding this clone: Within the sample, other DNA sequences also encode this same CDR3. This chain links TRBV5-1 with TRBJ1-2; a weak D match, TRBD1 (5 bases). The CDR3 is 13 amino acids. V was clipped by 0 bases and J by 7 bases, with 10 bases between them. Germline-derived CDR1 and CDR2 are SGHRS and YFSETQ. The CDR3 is CASSLEGSRGYTF. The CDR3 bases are TGCGCCAGCAGCTTGGAGGGGTCTCGTGGCTACACCTTC.

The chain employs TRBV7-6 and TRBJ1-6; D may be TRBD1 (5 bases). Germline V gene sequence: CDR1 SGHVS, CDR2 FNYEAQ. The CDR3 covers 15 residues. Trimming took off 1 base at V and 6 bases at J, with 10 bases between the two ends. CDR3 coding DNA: TGTGCCAGCAGCTTAGAAGGGACGGGTAATTCACCCCTCCACTTT. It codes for CASSLEGTGNSPLHF.

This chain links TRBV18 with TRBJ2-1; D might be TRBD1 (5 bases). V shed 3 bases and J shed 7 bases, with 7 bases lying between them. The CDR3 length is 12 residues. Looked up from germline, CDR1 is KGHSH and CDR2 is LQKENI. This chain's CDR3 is CASSPRANEQFF. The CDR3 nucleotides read TGTGCCAGCTCACCCAGGGCAAATGAGCAGTTCTTC. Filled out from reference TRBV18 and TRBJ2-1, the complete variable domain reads NAGVMQNPRHLVRRRGQEARLRCSPMKGHSHVYWYRQLPEEGLKFMVYLQKENIIDESGMPKERFSAEFPKEGPSILRIQQVVRGDSAAYFCASSPRANEQFFGPGTRLTVL.

This CDR3 reads CASSPGLVYRETQYF. DNA for the CDR3: TGCGCCAGCAGCCCGGGACTAGTTTATCGAGAGACCCAGTACTTC. This chain uses TRBV4-1 with TRBJ2-5, with TRBD2 matching over 8 bases. V gave up 4 bases and J gave up 4 bases; unmatched junction bases: 8. The germline V gene has CDR1 MGHRA and CDR2 YSYEKL. The CDR3 sequence is 15 residues long.

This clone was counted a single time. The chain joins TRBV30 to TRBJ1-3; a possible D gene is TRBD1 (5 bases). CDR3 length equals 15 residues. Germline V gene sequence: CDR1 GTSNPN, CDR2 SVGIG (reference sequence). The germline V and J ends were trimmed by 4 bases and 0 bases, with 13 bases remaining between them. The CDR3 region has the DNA TGTGCCTGGATCGCGGGACCTTACTCTGGAAACACCATATATTTT. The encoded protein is CAWIAGPYSGNTIYF.

CDR3 region: CAWSVQGAPNSPLHF. The CDR3 DNA reads TGTGCCTGGAGTGTACAGGGGGCTCCAAATTCACCCCTCCACTTT. The rearrangement uses TRBV30 and TRBJ1-6; TRBD1 aligns across 9 bases. The V segment lost 0 bases and the J segment 7 bases; nucleotides outside the gene matches: 4. The CDR3 is 15 amino acids. Germline CDR1 and CDR2: GTSNPN and SVGIG (reference sequence).

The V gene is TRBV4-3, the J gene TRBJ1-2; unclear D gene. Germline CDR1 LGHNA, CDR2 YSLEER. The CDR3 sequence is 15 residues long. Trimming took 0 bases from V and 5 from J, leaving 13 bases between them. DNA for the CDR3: TGCGCCAGCAGCCAAGATCTTGTCGACGATTATGGCTACACCTTC. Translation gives CASSQDLVDDYGYTF.

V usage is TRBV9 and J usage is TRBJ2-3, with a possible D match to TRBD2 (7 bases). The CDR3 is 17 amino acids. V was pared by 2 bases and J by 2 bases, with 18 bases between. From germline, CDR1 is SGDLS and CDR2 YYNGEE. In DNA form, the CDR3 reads TGTGCCAGCAGCGTTATCTCCGGGGGGCGGTACACAGATACGCAGTATTTT. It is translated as CASSVISGGRYTDTQYF.

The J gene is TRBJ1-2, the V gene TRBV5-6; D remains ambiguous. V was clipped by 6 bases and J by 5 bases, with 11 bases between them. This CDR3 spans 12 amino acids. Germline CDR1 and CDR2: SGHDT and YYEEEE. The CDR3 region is CASTHGLYGYTF. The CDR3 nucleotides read TGTGCCAGCACCCACGGACTGTATGGCTACACCTTC.

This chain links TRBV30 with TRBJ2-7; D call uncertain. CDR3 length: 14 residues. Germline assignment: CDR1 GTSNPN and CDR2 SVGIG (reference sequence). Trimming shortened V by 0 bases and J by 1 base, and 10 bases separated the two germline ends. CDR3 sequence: CAWSVPTGSYEQYF. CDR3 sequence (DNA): TGTGCCTGGAGTGTACCCACCGGGTCCTACGAGCAGTACTTC.

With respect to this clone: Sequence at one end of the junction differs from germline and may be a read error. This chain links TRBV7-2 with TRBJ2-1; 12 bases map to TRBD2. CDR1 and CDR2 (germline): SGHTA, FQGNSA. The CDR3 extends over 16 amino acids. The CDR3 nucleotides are TGTGCCAGCAGCCTAGCGGGGGGGCTTACTGGCTATGAGCAGTTCTTC. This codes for CASSLAGGLTGYEQFF.

This CDR3 is CSVDPRRYNEQFF. The DNA for the CDR3 is TGCAGCGTTGATCCCAGGAGATACAATGAGCAGTTCTTC. The gene calls are TRBV29-1 and TRBJ2-1; D is ambiguous. The CDR3 is made up of 13 amino acids. Germline assignment: CDR1 SQVTM and CDR2 ANQGSEA. The V gene lost 3 bases and the J gene lost 4 bases, with 10 bases spanning the gap.

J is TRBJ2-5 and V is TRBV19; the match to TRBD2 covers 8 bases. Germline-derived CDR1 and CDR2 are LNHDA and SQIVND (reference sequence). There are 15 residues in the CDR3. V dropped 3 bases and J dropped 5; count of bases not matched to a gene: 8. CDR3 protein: CASSIIGGAGETQYF. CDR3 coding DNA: TGTGCCAGTAGTATTATCGGGGGGGCTGGGGAGACCCAGTACTTC.